These 8 T cell receptor beta chains were all obtained from the same sample, sequenced in a study of T cells after somatic rescue of genetic block. Method: immunoSEQ multiplex PCR; TCRdb's copy keeps in-frame clones and lacks some. The sample includes roughly 58,000 clones, 90% to 97% of them seen just once. Input material: peripheral blood mononuclear cells (PBMCs). Every receptor here comes from a child younger than two.

CDR3: CASSSGGVYGYTF. The DNA of the CDR3 is TGTGCCAGCAGTTCCGGGGGCGTCTATGGCTACACCTTC. V gene TRBV28 combines with J gene TRBJ1-2; tentatively, D is TRBD1 (6 bases). The V gene's germline CDR1 is MDHEN and CDR2 SYDVKM. The CDR3 runs 13 residues. V gave up 4 bases and J gave up 4 bases, with 10 bases separating them.

The chain joins TRBV7-8 to TRBJ2-5; D gene uncertain. From germline, CDR1 is SGHVS and CDR2 FQNEAQ. This CDR3 is 15 amino acids long. Deletions cut 2 bases from V and 7 bases from J, with 17 bases between. The CDR3 here is CASSLSGRIDGTQYF. For the CDR3, the DNA is TGTGCCAGCAGCTTATCGGGCAGGATCGATGGGACCCAGTACTTC. The whole variable domain, filled in from reference TRBV7-8 and TRBJ2-5, reads GAGVSQSPRYKVAKRGQDVALRCDPISGHVSLFWYQQALGQGPEFLTYFQNEAQLDKSGLPSDRFFAERPEGSVSTLKIQRTQQEDSAVYLCASSLSGRIDGTQYFGPGTRLLVL.

This rearrangement joins TRBV9 to TRBJ2-2, with no clear D. CDR1 and CDR2 (germline): SGDLS, YYNGEE. Trimming cost V 3 bases and J 3 bases, with 3 bases left between them. This CDR3 is built from 12 residues. The CDR3 region is CASSAYTGELFF. Written as DNA, the CDR3 is TGTGCCAGCAGCGCTTACACCGGGGAGCTGTTTTTT.

Details on this clone: Distinct nucleotide sequences in the sample also encode this CDR3. This chain links TRBV11-2 with TRBJ2-2; a possible D gene is TRBD2 (6 bases). Trimming cost V 5 bases and J 4 bases, with 23 bases left between them. Germline V CDR1 and CDR2: SGHAT, FQNNGV. CDR3 length: 18 residues. The CDR3 protein is CASSVYLGTGDPTGELFF. CDR3 in DNA: TGTGCCAGCAGCGTCTACCTCGGGACGGGGGATCCCACCGGGGAGCTGTTTTTT.

The chain links TRBV18 to TRBJ2-6; TRBD1 matches at 11 bases. The CDR3 sequence is 17 residues long. Germline V gives CDR1 KGHSH, CDR2 LQKENI. Germline trimming cut 2 bases from V and 2 bases from J; bases unmatched to any gene: 2. The CDR3 protein is CASSPTGQGAGANVLTF. The CDR3 DNA sequence: TGTGCCAGCTCACCAACGGGACAGGGGGCTGGGGCCAACGTCCTGACTTTC.

The V and J genes are TRBV5-1 and TRBJ1-2; 8 nucleotides line up with TRBD1. This CDR3 region has 13 residues. Looked up from germline, CDR1 is SGHRS and CDR2 is YFSETQ. The J segment lost 13 bases and the V segment lost 0 bases, leaving 8 bases of the junction unmatched. The CDR3 sequence is CASSLASLDRGTF. The CDR3 region has the DNA TGCGCCAGCAGCTTGGCCTCTCTTGACAGGGGCACCTTC.

The V gene is TRBV28, the J gene TRBJ2-7; D might be TRBD1 (6 bases). V lost 2 bases and J 4 bases, leaving 6 bases between the germline ends. CDR1 and CDR2 (germline): MDHEN, SYDVKM. This CDR3 region has 12 residues. The DNA of the CDR3 is TGTGCCAGCAGTTTAACAGGGTACGAGCAGTACTTC. It yields the protein CASSLTGYEQYF.

The chain joins TRBV6-4 to TRBJ2-1, with D possibly TRBD1 on 6 matching bases. Trimming left V 7 bases short and J 4 bases short, with 20 bases between. Germline CDR1 and CDR2: MRHNA and SNTAGT. CDR3 length equals 16 residues. CDR3 loop: CASTQLTGSLYNEQFF. The DNA for the CDR3 is TGTGCCAGCACCCAACTTACAGGGTCTTTGTACAATGAGCAGTTCTTC.